The clone carrying this T cell receptor (beta chain) has just a few counts. TCRdb reprocessed the 5' RACE reads via MiXCR and lists one record per CDR3 protein. The profile covers around 470,000 distinct CDR3 sequences, with around 19% appearing a single time and 7.5% to 9.5% taken by the ten largest. These data belong to a study of T-cell memory formation after mild COVID-19. V trimming: 5 bases; J trimming: 6 bases; junction bases outside the gene matches: 11. CDR3 size: 16 residues. Germline V lookup: CDR1 SGHTA, CDR2 FQGNSA. This clonotype was obtained from an adult woman who had mild COVID-19 (a few samples of this study predate the infection). Cell type and time point are not known. The chain carries TRBV7-2 and TRBJ2-1; 9 positions match TRBD2. Sequencing input: PBMCs or a T cell subset sorted from them (not recorded which). CDR3 loop: CASSRRARREGNEQFF. The CDR3 DNA is TGTGCCAGCAGCCGCCGGGCGAGGCGGGAGGGCAATGAGCAGTTCTTC.